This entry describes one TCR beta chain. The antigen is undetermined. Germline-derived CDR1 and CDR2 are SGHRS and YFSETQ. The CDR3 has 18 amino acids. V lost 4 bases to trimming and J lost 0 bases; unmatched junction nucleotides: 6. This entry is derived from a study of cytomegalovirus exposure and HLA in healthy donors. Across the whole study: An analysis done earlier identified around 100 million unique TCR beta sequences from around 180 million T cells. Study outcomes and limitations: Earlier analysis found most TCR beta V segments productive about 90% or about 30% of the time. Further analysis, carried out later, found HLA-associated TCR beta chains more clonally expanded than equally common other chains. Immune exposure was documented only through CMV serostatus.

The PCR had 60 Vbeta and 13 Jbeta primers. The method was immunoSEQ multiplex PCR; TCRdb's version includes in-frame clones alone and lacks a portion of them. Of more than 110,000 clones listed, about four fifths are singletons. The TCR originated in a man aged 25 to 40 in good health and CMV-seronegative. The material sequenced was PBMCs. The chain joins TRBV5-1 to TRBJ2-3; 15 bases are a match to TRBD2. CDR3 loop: CASSPGTSGRPSTDTQYF. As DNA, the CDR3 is TGCGCCAGCAGCCCCGGGACTAGCGGGAGGCCAAGCACAGATACGCAGTATTTT.